This T cell receptor beta chain was found in a study of CD8 T cells in ankylosing spondylitis. Broader study findings: Relatively scarce in peripheral blood, disease-linked clones were CD8+.

This clonotype was counted at least ten times. Its antigen is still unknown. The ends lost 4 bases at V and 4 bases at J; junction bases unmatched: 3. This CDR3 has 16 residues. Germline V gives CDR1 KGHDR, CDR2 SFDVKD. TCRdb called the 5' RACE reads again in MiXCR, with one record for every CDR3 protein. The sample contains 36,000 or so distinct CDR3 sequences, 4.5% to 6% of which appear only once. The source is a male donor with ankylosing spondylitis or in good health (not recorded which). The chain recombines TRBV24-1 with TRBJ2-1; 13 bases fit TRBD2. The sample consisted of blood, either unsorted or a sorted T cell fraction (not recorded which). DNA of the CDR3: TGTGCCACCAGTGACCAGACTAGCGGGAGGTACAATGAGCAGTTCTTC. This translates into CATSDQTSGRYNEQFF.